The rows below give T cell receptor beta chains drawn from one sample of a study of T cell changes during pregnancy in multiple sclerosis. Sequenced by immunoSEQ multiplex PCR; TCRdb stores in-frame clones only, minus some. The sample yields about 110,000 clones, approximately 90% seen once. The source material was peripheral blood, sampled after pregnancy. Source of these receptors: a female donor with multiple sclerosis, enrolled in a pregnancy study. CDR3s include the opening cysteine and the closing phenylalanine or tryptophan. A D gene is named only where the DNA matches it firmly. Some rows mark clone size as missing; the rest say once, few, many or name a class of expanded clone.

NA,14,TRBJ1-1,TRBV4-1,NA,TGCGCCAGCAGCCCTCTCCTAAGAGAGGGAACGGCTTTCTTT,CASSPLLREGTAFF
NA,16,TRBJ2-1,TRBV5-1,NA,TGCGCCAGCAGCTCTCACGGGACAAGGGAAAACAATGAGCAGTTCTTC,CASSSHGTRENNEQFF
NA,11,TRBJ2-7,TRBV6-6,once,TGTGCCAGCAGTTCCGTTTACGAGCAGTACTTC,CASSSVYEQYF
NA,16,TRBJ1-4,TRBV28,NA,TGTGCCAGCAGTTCCGACAGTCTACCAACTAATGAAAAACTGTTTTTT,CASSSDSLPTNEKLFF
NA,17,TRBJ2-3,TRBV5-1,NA,TGCGCCAGCAGCTACCGGACAGTCACAATAGGCACAGATACGCAGTATTTT,CASSYRTVTIGTDTQYF
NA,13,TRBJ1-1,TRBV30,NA,TGTGCCTGGAGTGTAAACCCGGACACTGAAGCTTTCTTT,CAWSVNPDTEAFF
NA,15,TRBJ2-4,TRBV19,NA,TGTGCCAGTAGGCCGACAGCATTAGCCAAAAACATTCAGTACTTC,CASRPTALAKNIQYF
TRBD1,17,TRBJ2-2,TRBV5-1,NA,TGCGCCAGCAGCTTGCATCCGGCGACAGGGGGCACCGGGGAGCTGTTTTTT,CASSLHPATGGTGELFF
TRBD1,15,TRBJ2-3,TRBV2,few,TGTGCCAGCGGACAGGGGACTTTACCTCCAGATACGCAGTATTTT,CASGQGTLPPDTQYF
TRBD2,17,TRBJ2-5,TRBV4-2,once,TGTGCCAGCAGCCAAGAAACGGAGCGGGGGGGCCGGGAGACCCAGTACTTC,CASSQETERGGRETQYF
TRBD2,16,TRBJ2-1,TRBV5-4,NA,TGTGCCAGCAGCTCACTGACTAGCGGGGCCTACAATGAGCAGTTCTTC,CASSSLTSGAYNEQFF
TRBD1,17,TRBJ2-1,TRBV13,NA,TGTGCCAGCAGCGATGGTTCCGGGACAGGGCTTTACAATGAGCAGTTCTTC,CASSDGSGTGLYNEQFF
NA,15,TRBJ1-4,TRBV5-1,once,TGCGCCAGCAGCCTCTCCGGGATCACTAATGAAAAACTGTTTTTT,CASSLSGITNEKLFF